There are many counts of the clone carrying this TCR beta chain. Its antigen is unidentified. Its ends do not fully match the called genes, so a read error is possible. This record belongs to a study of T cells in Graves' hyperthyroidism and ophthalmopathy. Findings and caveats of the study: A 13 V-J model separated ophthalmopathy from stable hyperthyroidism.

Any patient presenting with uncontrolled infection, other autoimmune disease, pregnancy or lactation was left out. TCR beta CDR3 sequences were amplified from RNA transcripts. A set of HTBI primers served as the primers for a first-round RT-PCR of the TCR CDR3. One entry per CDR3 protein results from TCRdb running MiXCR on the multiplex PCR reads. The repertoire holds some 360,000 distinct CDR3 sequences, with around a sixth as singletons. CDR1 and CDR2 (germline): LNHDA, SQIVND (reference sequence). The CDR3 spans 15 residues. This clonotype was sampled from a woman between 35 and 50 years old with Graves' ophthalmopathy. Sequenced material: blood. The chain employs TRBV19 and TRBJ2-5; D ambiguous. The CDR3 bases are TGTGCCAGCGCTCCTGGAGTCCGGACCAAAGAGACCCAGCACTTC. Translated: CASAPGVRTKETQHF. Looking up the rest from reference TRBV19 and TRBJ2-5 gives the full variable domain: DGGITQSPKYLFRKEGQNVTLSCEQNLNHDAMYWYRQDPGQGLRLIYYSQIVNDFQKGDIAEGYSVSREKKESFPLTVTSAQKNPTAFYLCASAPGVRTKETQHFGPGTRLLVL.